This T cell receptor beta chain was documented in a study of CD8+CD57+ T cells in acquired aplastic anemia. This clonotype came up many times. Its target is not known. Genomic DNA, the template, was used for profiling of the TCR beta VDJ and CDR3. TCRdb used MiXCR to reprocess the reads, holding one entry per CDR3 protein. The data show about 200,000 distinct CDR3 sequences, approximately 35% seen once. Findings and caveats of the study: Under 35 was the count of CD8+ CDR3 sequences that patients shared with controls.

The sample was sorted CD4+, CD8+, or CD8+CD57+ T cells (not recorded which) from PBMCs. This TCR came from a human donor in good health, serving as a control.

The CDR3 sequence: CASSKDRAAYNEQFF. The CDR3 DNA is TGTGCCAGCAGTAAGGACAGGGCAGCCTACAATGAGCAGTTCTTC. The chain carries TRBV7-3 and TRBJ2-1, with 8 nucleotides matching TRBD1. J gave up 2 bases and V 6 bases, and 6 bases lay outside the gene matches. Germline CDR1 is SGHTA and CDR2 is FQGTGA. The CDR3 is 15 residues long. The full variable domain, in which reference TRBV7-3 and TRBJ2-1 provide the parts outside the CDR3, is GAGVSQTPSNKVTEKGKYVELRCDPISGHTALYWYRQSLGQGPEFLIYFQGTGAADDSGLPNDRFFAVRPEGSVSTLKIQRTERGDSAVYLCASSKDRAAYNEQFFGPGTRLTVL.